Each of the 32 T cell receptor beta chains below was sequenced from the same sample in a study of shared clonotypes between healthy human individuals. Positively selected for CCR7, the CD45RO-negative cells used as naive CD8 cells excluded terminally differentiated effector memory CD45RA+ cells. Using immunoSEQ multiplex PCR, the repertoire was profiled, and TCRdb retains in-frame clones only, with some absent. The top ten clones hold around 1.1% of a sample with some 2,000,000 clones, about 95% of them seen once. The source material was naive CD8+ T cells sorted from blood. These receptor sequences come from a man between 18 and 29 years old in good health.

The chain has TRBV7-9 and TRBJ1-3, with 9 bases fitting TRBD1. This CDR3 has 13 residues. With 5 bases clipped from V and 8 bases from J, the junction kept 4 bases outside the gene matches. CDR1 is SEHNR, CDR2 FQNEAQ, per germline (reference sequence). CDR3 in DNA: TGTGCCAGCAGCGGGACAGGGCTGGACACCATATATTTT. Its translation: CASSGTGLDTIYF. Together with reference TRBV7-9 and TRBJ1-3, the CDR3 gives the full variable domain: DTGVSQNPRHKITKRGQNVTFRCDPISEHNRLYWYRQTLGQGPEFLTYFQNEAQLEKSRLLSDRFSAERPKGSFSTLEIQRTEQGDSAMYLCASSGTGLDTIYFGEGSWLTVV.

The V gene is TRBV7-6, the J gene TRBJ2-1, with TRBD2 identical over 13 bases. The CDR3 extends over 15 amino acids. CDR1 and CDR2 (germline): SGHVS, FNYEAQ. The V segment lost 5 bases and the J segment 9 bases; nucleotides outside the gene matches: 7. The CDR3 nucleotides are TGTGCCAGCAGCCCTGGACTAGCGGGGGACGGTGAGCAGTTCTTC. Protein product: CASSPGLAGDGEQFF. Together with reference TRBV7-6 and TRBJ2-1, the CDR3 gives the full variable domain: GAGVSQSPRYKVTKRGQDVALRCDPISGHVSLYWYRQALGQGPEFLTYFNYEAQQDKSGLPNDRFSAERPEGSISTLTIQRTEQRDSAMYRCASSPGLAGDGEQFFGPGTRLTVL.

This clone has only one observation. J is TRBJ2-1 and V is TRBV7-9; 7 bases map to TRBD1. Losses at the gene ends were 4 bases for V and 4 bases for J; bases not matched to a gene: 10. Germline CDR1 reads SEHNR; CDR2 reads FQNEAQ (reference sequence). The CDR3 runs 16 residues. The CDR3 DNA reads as TGTGCCAGCAGCTCCCCTTCGGGACAGTCTTACAATGAGCAGTTCTTC. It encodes CASSSPSGQSYNEQFF.

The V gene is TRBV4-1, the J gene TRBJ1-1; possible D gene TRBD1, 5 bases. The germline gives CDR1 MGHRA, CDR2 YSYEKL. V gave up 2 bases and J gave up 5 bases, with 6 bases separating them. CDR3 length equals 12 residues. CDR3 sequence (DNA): TGCGCCAGCAGCCAACAGGGAACTGAAGCTTTCTTT. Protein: CASSQQGTEAFF.

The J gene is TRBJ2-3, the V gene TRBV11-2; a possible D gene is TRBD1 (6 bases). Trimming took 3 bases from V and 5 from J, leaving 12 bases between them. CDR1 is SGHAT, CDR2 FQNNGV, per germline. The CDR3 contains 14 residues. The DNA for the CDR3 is TGTGCCAGCAGCTTTTTCAGGGGTGGAGATACGCAGTATTTT. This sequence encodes CASSFFRGGDTQYF.

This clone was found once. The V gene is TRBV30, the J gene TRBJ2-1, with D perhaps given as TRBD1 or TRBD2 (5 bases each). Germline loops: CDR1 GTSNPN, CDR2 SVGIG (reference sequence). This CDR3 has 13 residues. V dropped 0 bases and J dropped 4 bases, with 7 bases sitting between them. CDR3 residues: CAWSVREYNEQFF. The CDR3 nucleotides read TGTGCCTGGAGTGTCAGGGAGTACAATGAGCAGTTCTTC.

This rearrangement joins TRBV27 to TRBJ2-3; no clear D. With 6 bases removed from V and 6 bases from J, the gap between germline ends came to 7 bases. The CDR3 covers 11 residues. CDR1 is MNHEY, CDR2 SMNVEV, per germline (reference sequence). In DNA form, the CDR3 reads TGTGCCAGCAGAAAATGGGATACGCAGTATTTT. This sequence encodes CASRKWDTQYF.

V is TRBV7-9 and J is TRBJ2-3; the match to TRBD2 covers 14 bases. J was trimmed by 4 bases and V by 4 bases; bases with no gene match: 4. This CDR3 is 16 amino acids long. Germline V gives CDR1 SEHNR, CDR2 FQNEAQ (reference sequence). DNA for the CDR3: TGTGCCAGCAGCTCATGGACTAGCGGGAGGCCAGATACGCAGTATTTT. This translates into CASSSWTSGRPDTQYF.

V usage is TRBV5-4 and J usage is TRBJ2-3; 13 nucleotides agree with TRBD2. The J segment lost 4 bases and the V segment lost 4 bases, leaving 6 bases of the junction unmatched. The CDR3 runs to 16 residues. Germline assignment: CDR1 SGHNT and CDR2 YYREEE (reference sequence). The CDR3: CASSPGLAGSADTQYF. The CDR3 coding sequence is TGTGCCAGCAGCCCGGGACTAGCGGGATCGGCAGATACGCAGTATTTT.

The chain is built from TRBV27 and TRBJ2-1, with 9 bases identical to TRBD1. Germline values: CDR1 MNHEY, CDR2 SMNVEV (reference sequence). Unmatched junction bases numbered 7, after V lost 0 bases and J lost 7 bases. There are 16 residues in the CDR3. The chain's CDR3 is CASSLSPRDRENEQFF. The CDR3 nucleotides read TGTGCCAGCAGTTTATCGCCCCGGGACAGGGAAAATGAGCAGTTCTTC.

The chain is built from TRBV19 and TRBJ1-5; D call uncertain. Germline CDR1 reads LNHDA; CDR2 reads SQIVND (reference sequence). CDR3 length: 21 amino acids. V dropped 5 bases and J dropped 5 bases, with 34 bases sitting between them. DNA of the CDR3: TGTGCCAGTAGTCCCAGTATAGGACCCACAATGACAAGCTCTACCTATCAGCCCCAGCATTTT. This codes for CASSPSIGPTMTSSTYQPQHF.

CDR3 sequence reads: CASSSTGPANYGYTF. CDR3 in DNA: TGTGCCAGCAGCTCCACCGGACCGGCTAACTATGGCTACACCTTC. The V and J genes are TRBV7-9 and TRBJ1-2; D unclear. The CDR3 is 15 residues long. V was cut by 4 bases and J by 0 bases, with 12 bases left in between. The germline gives CDR1 SEHNR, CDR2 FQNEAQ (reference sequence).

DNA for the CDR3: TGTGCCAGCAGCCGCGTGACGGATTCAAATCAGCCCCAGCATTTT. This encodes CASSRVTDSNQPQHF. The genes are TRBV4-2 and TRBJ1-5; D gene unclear. Trimming shortened V by 4 bases and J by 4 bases, and 14 bases separated the two germline ends. The CDR3 totals 15 residues. The germline CDR1 and CDR2 sequences are LGHNA and YNFKEQ.

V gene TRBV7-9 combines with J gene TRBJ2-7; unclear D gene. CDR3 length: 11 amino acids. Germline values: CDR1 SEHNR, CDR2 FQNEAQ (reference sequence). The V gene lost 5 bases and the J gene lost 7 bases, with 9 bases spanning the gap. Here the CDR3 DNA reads TGTGCCAGCAGCCCCTCGATAGAGCAGTACTTC. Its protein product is CASSPSIEQYF.

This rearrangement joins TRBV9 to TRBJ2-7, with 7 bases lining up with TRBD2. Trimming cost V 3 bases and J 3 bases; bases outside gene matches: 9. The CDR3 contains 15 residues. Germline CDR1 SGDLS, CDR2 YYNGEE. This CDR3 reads CASSATSGTYYEQYF. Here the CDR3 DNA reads TGTGCCAGCAGCGCTACGAGCGGGACTTACTACGAGCAGTACTTC.

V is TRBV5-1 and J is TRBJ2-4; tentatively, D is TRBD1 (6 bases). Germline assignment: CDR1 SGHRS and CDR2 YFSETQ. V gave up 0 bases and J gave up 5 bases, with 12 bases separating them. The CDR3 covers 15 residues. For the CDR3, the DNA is TGCGCCAGCAGCTTGGCCTCAGGGGACGAAAACATTCAGTACTTC. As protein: CASSLASGDENIQYF.

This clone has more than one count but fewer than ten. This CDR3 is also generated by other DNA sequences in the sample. CDR3 bases: TGCGCCAGCACCCAGGGACGGTTGAACACTGAAGCTTTCTTT. It translates to CASTQGRLNTEAFF. J is TRBJ1-1 and V is TRBV5-1; D may be TRBD1 (5 bases). Germline-derived CDR1 and CDR2 are SGHRS and YFSETQ. The CDR3 has 14 residues. V was cut by 6 bases and J by 0 bases, with 12 bases left in between.

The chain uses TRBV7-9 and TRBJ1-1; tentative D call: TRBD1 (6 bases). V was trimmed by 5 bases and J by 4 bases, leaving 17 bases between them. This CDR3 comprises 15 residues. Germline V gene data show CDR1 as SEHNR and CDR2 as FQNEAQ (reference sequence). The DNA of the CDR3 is TGTGCCAGCAGCCCGAGGGCAGGGGAGGGCACTGAAGCTTTCTTT. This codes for CASSPRAGEGTEAFF.

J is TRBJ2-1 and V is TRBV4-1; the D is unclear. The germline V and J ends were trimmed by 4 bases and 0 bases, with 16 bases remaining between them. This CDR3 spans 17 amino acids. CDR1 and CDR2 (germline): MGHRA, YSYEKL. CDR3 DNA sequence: TGCGCCAGCAGCCGCTCTGCGTCGGTAAACTCCTACAATGAGCAGTTCTTC. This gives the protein CASSRSASVNSYNEQFF.

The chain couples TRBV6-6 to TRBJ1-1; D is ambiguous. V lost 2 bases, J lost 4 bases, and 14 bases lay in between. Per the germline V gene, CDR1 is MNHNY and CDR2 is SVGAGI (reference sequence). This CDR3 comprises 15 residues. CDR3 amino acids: CASSYEGPVGTEAFF. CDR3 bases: TGTGCCAGCAGTTACGAAGGGCCCGTAGGCACTGAAGCTTTCTTT.

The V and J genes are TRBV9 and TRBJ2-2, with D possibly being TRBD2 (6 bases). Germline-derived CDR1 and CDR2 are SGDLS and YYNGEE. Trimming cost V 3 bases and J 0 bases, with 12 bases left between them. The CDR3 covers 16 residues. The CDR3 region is CASSGRDSANTGELFF. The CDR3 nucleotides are TGTGCCAGCAGCGGCCGGGACTCGGCGAACACCGGGGAGCTGTTTTTT.

The CDR3 sequence is CASSLPTGQSRRTDTQYF. As DNA, the CDR3 is TGTGCCAGCAGCTTACCAACGGGACAGAGTAGGAGAACAGATACGCAGTATTTT. The V call is TRBV11-2, the J call TRBJ2-3; 7 positions agree with TRBD1. V was pared by 2 bases and J by 3 bases, with 14 bases of the junction left unmatched. Germline loops: CDR1 SGHAT, CDR2 FQNNGV. The CDR3 totals 18 residues. Full variable domain (missing parts from reference TRBV11-2 and TRBJ2-3): EAGVAQSPRYKIIEKRQSVAFWCNPISGHATLYWYQQILGQGPKLLIQFQNNGVVDDSQLPKDRFSAERLKGVDSTLKIQPAKLEDSAVYLCASSLPTGQSRRTDTQYFGPGTRLTVL.

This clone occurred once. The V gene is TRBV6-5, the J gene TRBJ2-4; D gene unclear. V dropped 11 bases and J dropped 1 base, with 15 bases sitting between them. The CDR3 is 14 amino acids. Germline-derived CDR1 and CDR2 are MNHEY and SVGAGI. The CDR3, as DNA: TGTGCCGTAGCCTCCCTCGGGGCCAAAAACATTCAGTACTTC. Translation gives CAVASLGAKNIQYF.

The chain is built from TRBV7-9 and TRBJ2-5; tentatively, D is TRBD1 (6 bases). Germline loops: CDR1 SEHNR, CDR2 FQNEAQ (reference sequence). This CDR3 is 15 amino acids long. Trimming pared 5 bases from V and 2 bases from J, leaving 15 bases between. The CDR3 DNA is TGTGCCAGCAGCCCCGCGCAGGGGAAACAAGAGACCCAGTACTTC. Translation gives CASSPAQGKQETQYF.

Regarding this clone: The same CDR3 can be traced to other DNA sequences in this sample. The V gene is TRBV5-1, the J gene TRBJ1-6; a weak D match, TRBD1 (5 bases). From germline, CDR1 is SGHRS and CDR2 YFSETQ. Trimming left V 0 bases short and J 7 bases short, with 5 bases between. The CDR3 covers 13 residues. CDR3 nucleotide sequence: TGCGCCAGCAGCTTGGGGGACAATTCACCCCTCCACTTT. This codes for CASSLGDNSPLHF.

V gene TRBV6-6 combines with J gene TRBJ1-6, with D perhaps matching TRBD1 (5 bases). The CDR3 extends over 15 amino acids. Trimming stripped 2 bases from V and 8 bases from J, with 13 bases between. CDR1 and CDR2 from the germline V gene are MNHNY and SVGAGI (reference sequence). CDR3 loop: CASSYGGEGDSPLHF. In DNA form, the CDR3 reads TGTGCCAGCAGTTACGGGGGGGAGGGAGATTCACCCCTCCACTTT.

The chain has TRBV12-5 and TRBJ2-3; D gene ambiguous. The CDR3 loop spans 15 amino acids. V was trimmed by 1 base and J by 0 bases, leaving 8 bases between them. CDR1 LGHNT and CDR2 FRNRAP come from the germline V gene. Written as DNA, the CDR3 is TGTGCTAGTGGTTTGGGGTTGGACAGCACAGATACGCAGTATTTT. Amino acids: CASGLGLDSTDTQYF.

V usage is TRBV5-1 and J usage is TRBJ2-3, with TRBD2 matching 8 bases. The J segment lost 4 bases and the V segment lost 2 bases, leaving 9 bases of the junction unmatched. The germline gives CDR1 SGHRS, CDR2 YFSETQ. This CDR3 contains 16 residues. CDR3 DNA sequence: TGCGCCAGCAGCTTTTTTTCGGGAGGGCCTTCAGATACGCAGTATTTT. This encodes CASSFFSGGPSDTQYF. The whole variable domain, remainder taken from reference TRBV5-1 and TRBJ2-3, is KAGVTQTPRYLIKTRGQQVTLSCSPISGHRSVSWYQQTPGQGLQFLFEYFSETQRNKGNFPGRFSGRQFSNSRSEMNVSTLELGDSALYLCASSFFSGGPSDTQYFGPGTRLTVL.

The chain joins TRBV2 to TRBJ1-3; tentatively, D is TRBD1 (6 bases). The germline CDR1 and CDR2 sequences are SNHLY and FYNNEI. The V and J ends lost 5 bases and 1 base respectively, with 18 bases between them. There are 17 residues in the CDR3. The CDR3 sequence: CASSWPVLQGSGNTIYF. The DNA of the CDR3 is TGTGCCAGCAGTTGGCCCGTTTTACAGGGTTCTGGAAACACCATATATTTT.

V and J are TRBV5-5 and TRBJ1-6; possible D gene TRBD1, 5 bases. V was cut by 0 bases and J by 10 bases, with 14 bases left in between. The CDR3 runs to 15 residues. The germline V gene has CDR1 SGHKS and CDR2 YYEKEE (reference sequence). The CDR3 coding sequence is TGTGCCAGCAGCTTGGCTGAAGGGTGGGGCTCACCCCTCCACTTT. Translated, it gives CASSLAEGWGSPLHF.

The CDR3 loop reads CSVGAGEPYEQYF. CDR3 bases: TGCAGCGTTGGAGCGGGAGAGCCCTACGAGCAGTACTTC. V usage is TRBV29-1 and J usage is TRBJ2-7; 8 bases are shared with TRBD2. With 4 bases clipped from V and 2 bases from J, the junction kept 4 bases outside the gene matches. Germline CDR1 reads SQVTM; CDR2 reads ANQGSEA. This CDR3 comprises 13 residues.

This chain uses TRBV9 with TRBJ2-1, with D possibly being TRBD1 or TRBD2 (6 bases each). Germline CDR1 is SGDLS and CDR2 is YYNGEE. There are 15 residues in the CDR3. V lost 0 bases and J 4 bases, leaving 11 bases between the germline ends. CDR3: CASSVGGALYNEQFF. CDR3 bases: TGTGCCAGCAGCGTAGGGGGGGCCCTATACAATGAGCAGTTCTTC.